This T cell receptor beta chain originates from a study of shared clonotypes between healthy human individuals (dated by TCRdb to 2018 to 2021). Study-wide context: The cohort included a few men and a couple of women between 18 and 49 years of age. For each donor, CD4 naive and CD4 memory were each given three plates, CD8 naive was given two plates, and CD8 memory was given one plate. To estimate repertoire size and how much clonotypes are shared between individuals, the study performed deep sequencing of blood TCR repertoires from about five healthy adults. To increase sequencing depth and limit assay-specific biases, different laboratories used diverse techniques to prepare libraries and sequence TCR repertoires. Leukapheresis yielded between about 0.9 and 8.9 billion PBMCs per donor. Study-wide findings and limitations: Pairwise subsampling indicated that sequencing depth was expected to affect the degree of clonotype sharing among donors. The small number of donors limited the genetic and exposure-history diversity represented. Across a handful of donors, approximately 5% of naive CD4, roughly 3.5% of naive CD8, around 2.5% of memory CD4, and about 0.44% of memory CD8 clonotypes were shared. Only blood was sampled, and tissue TCR repertoires likely differ from those in blood. Estimated clonotype richness was generally larger for naive than for memory subsets. Clonotypes shared by all four sorted-subset donors showed higher generation probabilities than non-shared clonotypes. Incomplete sequencing was indicated by rarefaction of sorted-subset datasets, despite the large sequencing depth.

For the CD8 naive samples, CD45RO-negative cells were positively selected for CCR7, yielding a CD45RA+CCR7+ population from which TemRA cells were excluded. The donors were healthy, HIV-negative adults with no recently reported acute infections or vaccinations. Every donor was a Caucasian adult living in Nashville, Tennessee, USA. Blood was collected by leukapheresis, and PBMCs were isolated by Ficoll-Histopaque density gradient centrifugation and then cryopreserved in liquid nitrogen vapor phase. Analytical flow cytometry was used to check the purity and quantity of each magnetically sorted T cell population. Each sorted fraction had its genomic DNA isolated and then quantified by UV absorbance on a Nanodrop 2000c. Using the deep immunoSEQ assay, TCR CDR3 regions were amplified from genomic DNA by multiplex PCR. Extracted genomic DNA from each cell subset was distributed evenly across all wells of several immunoSEQ 96-well plates, and each plate was treated as a replicate. For sorted subsets, each replicate PCR was loaded with roughly 190 ng genomic DNA, equivalent to some 27,000 T cell genomes. Purified libraries were measured with a Qubit 3.0 fluorometer, size-checked on a Bioanalyzer 2100, and measured again with the KAPA Library Quantification kit. Every immunoSEQ 96-well plate was sequenced on a dedicated single-read 150-cycle Illumina NextSeq 550 flow cell. The paper's processing steps were these. Because the immunoSEQ output held only junctional sequences and lacked quality scores, the filtering could not match the filtering applied to full-length reads. To assign V/J genes and CDR3, sequences were annotated using PyIR, a Python wrapper for IgBLAST v1.9, with IMGT germline references. Reads were filtered out if the reads had weak V/J assignments (E-value above 1e-6), no CDR3, stop codons, out-of-frame junctions, or ambiguous translated residues. V3J clonotypes were defined by identical inferred V gene, J gene, and CDR3 amino acid sequence. To compute the percentage overlap between repertoires, the number of shared unique clonotypes was divided by the size of the smaller repertoire. RTK rarefaction, the Chao1 estimator, and Recon v2.1 estimates of unobserved clonotypes were used to assess repertoire richness. Generation probabilities for all TCRbeta clonotypes obtained by the gDNA method from several donors were computed using OLGA. Not all clones reach the TCRdb copy of this immuneACCESS table, which keeps in-frame sequences only. Checked studies attribute under half of the gap to unresolved V genes and leave the rest unexplained. Clonal size and the V and J genes are those of that table, whereas D and trimming came from the DNA. Counted in this sample were more than 550,000 clones; approximately 90% of them appeared once. Jointly, the top ten make up roughly 22% of the sample.

Comment on this clone: Its target antigen remains unknown. Base qualities are not provided; no much larger clone lies one nucleotide away. The sample carries other DNA sequences with the same CDR3.

This sequence originates from a man aged 25 to 40 in good health. The specimen was naive CD8+ T cells sorted from blood. The meaning of the sample's cell subset or site label: CD45RA+CCR7+.

The DNA sequence is as follows: TGTGCCAGCAGTTTTTCAGGGGACAGTTACGAGCAGTACTTC. The translation is CASSFSGDSYEQYF. The rearrangement joined TRBV27 to TRBJ2-7, with 7 central nucleotides matching TRBD1. CDR1 and CDR2, looked up from the germline V gene (reference sequence), are MNHEY and SMNVEV. From the cysteine through the phenylalanine, the CDR3 covers 14 amino acids. The entry retains the CDR3 DNA only, 42 bases that are in frame from base 1. At the junction V is shortened by 3 bases and J by 4 bases; bases outside the gene matches: 6.